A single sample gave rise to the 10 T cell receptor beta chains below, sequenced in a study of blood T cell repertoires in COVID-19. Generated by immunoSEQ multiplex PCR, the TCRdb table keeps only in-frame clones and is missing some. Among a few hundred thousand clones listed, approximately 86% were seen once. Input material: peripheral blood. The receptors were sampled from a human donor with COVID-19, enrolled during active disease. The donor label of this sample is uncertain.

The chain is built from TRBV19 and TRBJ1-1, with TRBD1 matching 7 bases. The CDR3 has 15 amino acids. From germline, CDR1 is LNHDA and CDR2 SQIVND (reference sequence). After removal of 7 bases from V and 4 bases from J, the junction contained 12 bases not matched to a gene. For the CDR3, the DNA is TGTGCCAGTACCCCGTCGAGGGGGCTTTTCACTGAAGCTTTCTTT. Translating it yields CASTPSRGLFTEAFF. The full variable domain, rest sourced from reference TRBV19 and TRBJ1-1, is DGGITQSPKYLFRKEGQNVTLSCEQNLNHDAMYWYRQDPGQGLRLIYYSQIVNDFQKGDIAEGYSVSREKKESFPLTVTSAQKNPTAFYLCASTPSRGLFTEAFFGQGTRLTVV.

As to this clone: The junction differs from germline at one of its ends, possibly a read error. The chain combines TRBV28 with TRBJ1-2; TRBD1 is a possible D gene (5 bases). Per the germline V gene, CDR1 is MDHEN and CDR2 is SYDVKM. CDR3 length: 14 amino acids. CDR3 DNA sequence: TGTGCCAGCTGTTTAGCCAGGGTGGAGTATGGCTACACCTTC. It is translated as CASCLARVEYGYTF.

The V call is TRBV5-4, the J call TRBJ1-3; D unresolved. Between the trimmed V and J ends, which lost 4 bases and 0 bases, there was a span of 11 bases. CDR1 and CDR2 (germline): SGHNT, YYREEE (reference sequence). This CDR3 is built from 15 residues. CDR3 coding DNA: TGTGCCAGCAGCCCCGACGGGAGCTCTGGAAACACCATATATTTT. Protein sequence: CASSPDGSSGNTIYF.

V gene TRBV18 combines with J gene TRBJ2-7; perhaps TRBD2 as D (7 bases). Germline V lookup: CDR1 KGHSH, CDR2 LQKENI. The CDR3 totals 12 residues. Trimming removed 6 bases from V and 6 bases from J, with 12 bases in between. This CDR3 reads CASSPGGLEQYF. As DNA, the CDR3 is TGTGCCAGCTCCCCCGGGGGGCTCGAGCAGTACTTC. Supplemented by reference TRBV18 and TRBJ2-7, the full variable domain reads NAGVMQNPRHLVRRRGQEARLRCSPMKGHSHVYWYRQLPEEGLKFMVYLQKENIIDESGMPKERFSAEFPKEGPSILRIQQVVRGDSAAYFCASSPGGLEQYFGPGTRLTVT.

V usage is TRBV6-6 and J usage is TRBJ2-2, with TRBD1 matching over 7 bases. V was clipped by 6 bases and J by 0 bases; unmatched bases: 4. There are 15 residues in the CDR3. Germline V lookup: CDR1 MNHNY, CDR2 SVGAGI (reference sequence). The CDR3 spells CASSPGTANTGELFF. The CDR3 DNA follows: TGTGCCAGCAGCCCCGGGACAGCGAACACCGGGGAGCTGTTTTTT.

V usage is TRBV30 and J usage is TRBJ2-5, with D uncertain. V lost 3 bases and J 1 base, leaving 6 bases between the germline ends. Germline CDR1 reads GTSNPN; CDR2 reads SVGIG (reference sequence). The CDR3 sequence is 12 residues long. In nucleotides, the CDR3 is TGTGCCTGGAGCCAGCGCCAAGAGACCCAGTACTTC. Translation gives CAWSQRQETQYF.

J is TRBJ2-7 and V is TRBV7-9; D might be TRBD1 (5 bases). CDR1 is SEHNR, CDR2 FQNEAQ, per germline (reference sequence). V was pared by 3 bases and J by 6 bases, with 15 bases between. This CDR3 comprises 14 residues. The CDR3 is CASSFPHTGAEQYF. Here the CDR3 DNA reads TGTGCCAGCAGCTTTCCGCATACTGGGGCCGAGCAGTACTTC.

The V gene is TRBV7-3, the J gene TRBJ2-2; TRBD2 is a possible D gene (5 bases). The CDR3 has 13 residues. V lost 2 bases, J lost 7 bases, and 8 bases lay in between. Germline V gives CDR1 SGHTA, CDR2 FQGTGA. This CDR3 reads CASSLRRGGELFF. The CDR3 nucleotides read TGTGCCAGCAGCTTACGTCGGGGCGGGGAGCTGTTTTTT.

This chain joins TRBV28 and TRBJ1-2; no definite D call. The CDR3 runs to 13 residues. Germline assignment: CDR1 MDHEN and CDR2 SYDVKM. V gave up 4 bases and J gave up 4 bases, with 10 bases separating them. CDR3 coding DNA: TGTGCCAGCAGTTATGCGGGGTTCTATGGCTACACCTTC. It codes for CASSYAGFYGYTF.

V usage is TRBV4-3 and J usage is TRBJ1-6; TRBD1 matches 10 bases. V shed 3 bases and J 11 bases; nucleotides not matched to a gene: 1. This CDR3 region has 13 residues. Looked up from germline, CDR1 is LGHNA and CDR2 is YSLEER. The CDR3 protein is CASSQDRGAPLHF. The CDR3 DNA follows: TGCGCCAGCAGCCAGGACAGGGGGGCACCCCTCCACTTT.